Presented here are 16 T cell receptor beta chains from one specimen sequenced in a study of CD8 T cells in ankylosing spondylitis. TCRdb called the 5' RACE reads again in MiXCR, with one record for every CDR3 protein. The sample lists tens of thousands of distinct CDR3 sequences; roughly 27% were seen once. Sequencing was performed on blood, either unsorted or a sorted T cell fraction (not recorded which). The receptor source for this set is a male donor with ankylosing spondylitis or in good health (not recorded which).

The chain couples TRBV5-1 to TRBJ2-1; D call uncertain. V lost 5 bases to trimming and J lost 7 bases, with 7 bases between them. The CDR3 totals 11 residues. The germline CDR1 and CDR2 sequences are SGHRS and YFSETQ. The CDR3 here is CASSTVNEQFF. In DNA, the CDR3 is TGCGCCAGCAGTACAGTTAATGAGCAGTTCTTC.

The genes are TRBV27 and TRBJ2-7; a possible D gene is TRBD1 (5 bases). CDR1 MNHEY and CDR2 SMNVEV come from the germline V gene (reference sequence). Trimming shortened V by 3 bases and J by 1 base, and 7 bases separated the two germline ends. This CDR3 comprises 13 residues. The CDR3 region is CASSFTGSYEQYF. The CDR3 nucleotides are TGTGCCAGCAGTTTCACAGGTTCCTACGAGCAGTACTTC.

CDR3 residues: CASSQGGGASTDTQYF. Written as DNA, the CDR3 is TGTGCCAGCAGCCAAGGAGGGGGGGCCTCCACAGATACGCAGTATTTT. The chain has TRBV3-1 and TRBJ2-3, with D possibly being TRBD2 (7 bases). This CDR3 contains 16 residues. Germline V CDR1 and CDR2: LGHDT, YNNKEL (reference sequence). The V end lost 1 base, the J end lost 2 bases, and 13 bases lay between the germline ends.

This clonotype has a count of ten or more. The rearrangement joins TRBV20-1 to TRBJ1-2; 8 nucleotides line up with TRBD1. The CDR3 length is 15 residues. V shed 3 bases and J 6 bases; nucleotides not matched to a gene: 12. The germline V gene has CDR1 DFQATT and CDR2 SNEGSKA (reference sequence). Here the CDR3 DNA reads TGCAGTGCTAGTAGGGGGGCAGGGGGCGCGCATGGCTACACCTTC. This translates into CSASRGAGGAHGYTF.

This clonotype was seen a few times. This chain connects TRBV5-6 to TRBJ2-5; D is undetermined. The germline gives CDR1 SGHDT, CDR2 YYEEEE. The CDR3 is 13 amino acids. Trimming took 4 bases from V and 4 from J, leaving 11 bases between them. The CDR3 sequence: CASSATVGETQYF. In DNA, the CDR3 is TGTGCCAGCAGCGCTACTGTAGGAGAGACCCAGTACTTC.

V is TRBV11-1 and J is TRBJ1-5, with a weak D call TRBD1 (6 bases). Germline V gene sequence: CDR1 SGHAT, CDR2 FQDESV (reference sequence). Trimming removed 1 base from V and 1 base from J, with 17 bases in between. The CDR3 contains 18 residues. DNA of the CDR3: TGTGCCAGCAGCTTAGGAACAGGGTTTTTGGGAAGCAATCAGCCCCAGCATTTT. Residues: CASSLGTGFLGSNQPQHF.

The V gene is TRBV12-3 or TRBV12-4, the J gene TRBJ2-7, with a possible D match to TRBD1 (6 bases). The ends were cut back, 3 bases at V and 6 bases at J, with 15 bases in the middle. This CDR3 is built from 14 residues. Here the CDR3 DNA reads TGTGCCAGCAGTTTCTACAACAGGGCGAGCGAGCAGTACTTC. It yields the protein CASSFYNRASEQYF.

Only a few counts were recorded for this clonotype. The genes are TRBV7-9 and TRBJ2-1; 7 bases line up with TRBD1. Germline CDR1 is SEHNR and CDR2 is FQNEAQ (reference sequence). V trimming: 4 bases; J trimming: 9 bases; junction bases outside the gene matches: 12. The CDR3 covers 15 residues. CDR3 protein: CASSSDRAILGEQFF. The CDR3 DNA follows: TGTGCCAGCAGCTCCGACAGGGCCATCCTCGGTGAGCAGTTCTTC.

J is TRBJ1-1 and V is TRBV7-2; D uncertain. This CDR3 spans 13 amino acids. The ends were cut back, 3 bases at V and 7 bases at J, with 12 bases in the middle. Germline loops: CDR1 SGHTA, CDR2 FQGNSA. CDR3 residues: CASSFSFGSEAFF. The CDR3 DNA follows: TGTGCCAGCAGCTTCTCGTTTGGCAGTGAAGCTTTCTTT.

This clonotype occurred many times. The chain combines TRBV27 with TRBJ1-6; D gene ambiguous. The CDR3 consists of 14 residues. Trimming pared 0 bases from V and 8 bases from J, leaving 8 bases between. Germline CDR1 and CDR2: MNHEY and SMNVEV (reference sequence). The CDR3 sequence is CASSLSGGHSPLHF. The CDR3 DNA follows: TGTGCCAGCAGTTTATCGGGAGGGCATTCACCCCTCCACTTT.

In this sample, this clonotype turned up a few times. The chain uses TRBV25-1 and TRBJ1-6; D gene unclear. Germline V gene sequence: CDR1 MGHDK, CDR2 SYGVNS. Trimming stripped 2 bases from V and 9 bases from J, with 5 bases between. This CDR3 has 12 amino acids. The CDR3 DNA follows: TGTGCCAGCAGTGAAAGCAGTTCACCCCTCCACTTT. Translation gives CASSESSSPLHF.

J is TRBJ1-3 and V is TRBV15; D is uncertain. The germline V gene has CDR1 LNHNV and CDR2 YYDKDF (reference sequence). Trimming took off 3 bases at V and 0 bases at J, with 12 bases between the two ends. There are 16 residues in the CDR3. This chain's CDR3 is CATSSLTLSSGNTIYF. The DNA of the CDR3 is TGTGCCACCAGCAGTCTAACTTTGAGCTCTGGAAACACCATATATTTT.

This clonotype has more than one count but fewer than ten. This chain connects TRBV6-1 to TRBJ1-1, with 7 bases matching TRBD1. The CDR3 loop spans 13 amino acids. Germline V gives CDR1 MNHNS, CDR2 SASEGT. V shed 6 bases, J shed 5 bases, and the junction held 6 bases outside the gene matches. The CDR3 is CASSFGDRTEAFF. CDR3 DNA: TGTGCCAGCAGCTTCGGGGACAGAACTGAAGCTTTCTTT.

This clonotype has at least ten counts. This sequence joins TRBV6-5 and TRBJ1-2, with D tentatively TRBD1 (5 bases). This CDR3 has 14 amino acids. V was shortened by 1 base and J by 4 bases, with 10 bases between the two germline ends. Per germline, CDR1 MNHEY and CDR2 SVGAGI. CDR3 nucleotide sequence: TGTGCCAGCAGTTACTTGGGACGGCCCTATGGCTACACCTTC. As protein: CASSYLGRPYGYTF.

The rearrangement joins TRBV10-3 to TRBJ2-5; 16 bases agree with TRBD2. There are 17 residues in the CDR3. Looked up from germline, CDR1 is ENHRY and CDR2 is SYGVKD. After removal of 11 bases from V and 4 bases from J, the junction contained 13 bases not matched to a gene. The CDR3 coding sequence is TGTGCCTCCCACCCGGGACTAGCGGGGGGGCGTCGAGAGACCCAGTACTTC. Its translation is CASHPGLAGGRRETQYF.

V and J are TRBV20-1 and TRBJ1-2; TRBD1 aligns across 7 bases. The V and J ends lost 3 bases and 5 bases, in that order; junction bases with no gene match: 9. Germline V gene data show CDR1 as DFQATT and CDR2 as SNEGSKA (reference sequence). The CDR3 loop spans 14 amino acids. The CDR3 DNA sequence: TGCAGTGCTAGTCTAGGGGGCTTCGGTTATGGCTACACCTTC. Translating gives CSASLGGFGYGYTF.